The 13 T cell receptor beta chains below all came from one sample that was sequenced in a study of cytomegalovirus exposure and HLA in healthy donors. PCR amplification relied on 60 Vbeta primers (plus 13 Jbeta primers). TCRdb keeps only in-frame clones here, not all; method: immunoSEQ multiplex PCR. Here the sample spans 120,000 or so clones, around 80% being singletons. The sample was PBMCs. These receptor sequences come from a human donor in good health.

V usage is TRBV10-1 and J usage is TRBJ1-1; 9 bases match TRBD1. V lost 5 bases and J lost 4; bases outside the gene matches: 14. The CDR3 spans 17 residues. The germline CDR1 and CDR2 sequences are WNHNN and SYGVQD (reference sequence). The CDR3 sequence: CASSTKINRGRRTEAFF. As DNA, the CDR3 is TGCGCCAGCAGTACCAAAATCAACAGGGGGCGCCGCACTGAAGCTTTCTTT.

The V and J genes are TRBV6-5 and TRBJ2-3, with D perhaps matching TRBD2 (6 bases). V lost 6 bases and J 5 bases, leaving 12 bases between the germline ends. CDR3 length equals 13 residues. The germline gives CDR1 MNHEY, CDR2 SVGAGI. The CDR3 sequence is CASRRRVKDTQYF. CDR3 nucleotide sequence: TGTGCCAGCAGGCGGAGGGTCAAAGATACGCAGTATTTT.

The genes are TRBV9 and TRBJ2-5, with D possibly being TRBD1 (6 bases). Germline V gene data show CDR1 as SGDLS and CDR2 as YYNGEE. Trimming stripped 2 bases from V and 5 bases from J, with 13 bases between. The CDR3 is 14 residues long. Here the CDR3 DNA reads TGTGCCAGCAGCGTGTCAGGGGTCCGTGAGACCCAGTACTTC. Its translation is CASSVSGVRETQYF. Combining the CDR3 with reference TRBV9 and TRBJ2-5 gives the whole variable domain DSGVTQTPKHLITATGQRVTLRCSPRSGDLSVYWYQQSLDQGLQFLIQYYNGEERAKGNILERFSAQQFPDLHSELNLSSLELGDSALYFCASSVSGVRETQYFGPGTRLLVL.

This chain uses TRBV5-3 with TRBJ2-5; TRBD2 might be the D (5 bases). TRBV5-3 qualifies as an ORF whose function is uncertain. The V gene lost 3 bases and the J gene lost 3 bases, with 15 bases spanning the gap. The CDR3 loop spans 15 amino acids. The CDR3: CARSSGSEKEETQYF. Here the CDR3 DNA reads TGTGCCAGAAGCTCTGGGAGCGAGAAGGAAGAGACCCAGTACTTC.

The rearrangement links TRBV18 to TRBJ2-5; D is ambiguous. The length of the CDR3 is 14 residues. CDR1 is KGHSH and CDR2 is LQKENI in the germline V gene. V was cut by 4 bases and J by 0 bases, with 9 bases left in between. The CDR3 sequence: CASSLGAYQETQYF. In DNA, the CDR3 is TGTGCCAGCTCACTTGGAGCGTACCAAGAGACCCAGTACTTC.

The J gene is TRBJ2-2, the V gene TRBV28; 11 positions match TRBD2. CDR1 is MDHEN and CDR2 is SYDVKM in the germline V gene. The CDR3 runs 15 residues. V was clipped by 5 bases and J by 7 bases; unmatched bases: 6. The DNA of the CDR3 is TGTGCCAGCAGTCATAGCGGGGGGGCCGACGGGGAGCTGTTTTTT. Encoded protein: CASSHSGGADGELFF.

DNA for the CDR3: TGTGCCAGCAGCCTCAGACGGCGGGGGGGCGGGGAGCTGTTTTTT. This encodes CASSLRRRGGGELFF. J is TRBJ2-2 and V is TRBV14, with 9 bases fitting TRBD2. CDR3 length equals 15 residues. CDR1 and CDR2 (germline): SGHDN, FVKESK. After removal of 4 bases from V and 7 bases from J, the junction contained 7 bases not matched to a gene.

CDR3 coding DNA: TGTGCCAGCAGGGGAGGTATCGGGAATCAGCCCCAGCATTTT. The encoded protein is CASRGGIGNQPQHF. The rearrangement joins TRBV2 to TRBJ1-5; D unresolved. Germline V lookup: CDR1 SNHLY, CDR2 FYNNEI. The length of the CDR3 is 14 residues. Trimming took off 6 bases at V and 4 bases at J, with 13 bases between the two ends.

The chain links TRBV11-2 to TRBJ1-1, with 10 positions matching TRBD1. Germline-derived CDR1 and CDR2 are SGHAT and FQNNGV. J lost 7 bases, V lost 4 bases, and 3 bases had no gene match. This CDR3 region has 13 residues. The CDR3 region has the DNA TGTGCCAGCAGCTCGGGACAGGGGAATGAAGCTTTCTTT. Translated, it gives CASSSGQGNEAFF.

This chain joins TRBV11-2 and TRBJ2-5; D gene uncertain. In germline, CDR1 is SGHAT, CDR2 FQNNGV. Trimming left V 5 bases short and J 3 bases short, with 16 bases between. This CDR3 comprises 15 residues. CDR3 DNA: TGTGCCAGCAGCCCCTCACAATCCCCAGAAGAGACCCAGTACTTC. Encoded protein: CASSPSQSPEETQYF.

The chain links TRBV7-2 to TRBJ1-1; maybe TRBD1 (5 bases). Per the germline V gene, CDR1 is SGHTA and CDR2 is FQGNSA. Trimming took 2 bases from V and 12 from J, leaving 22 bases between them. The CDR3 totals 15 residues. CDR3 loop: CASSLWADRGGHSFF. CDR3 sequence (DNA): TGTGCCAGCAGCTTATGGGCGGATCGGGGGGGTCACTCTTTCTTT.

In DNA, the CDR3 is TGTGCCAGCAGCGTAGCGGGGGGTTCCAATCAGCCCCAGCATTTT. Its protein is CASSVAGGSNQPQHF. The chain has TRBV9 and TRBJ1-5, with D possibly TRBD1 on 5 matching bases. Germline CDR1 and CDR2: SGDLS and YYNGEE. This CDR3 is built from 15 residues. Trimming took off 0 bases at V and 3 bases at J, with 10 bases between the two ends.

The chain is built from TRBV2 and TRBJ1-6, with a possible D match to TRBD1 (6 bases). The CDR3 runs 14 residues. Trimming shortened V by 7 bases and J by 2 bases, and 9 bases separated the two germline ends. Germline V gene lookup returns CDR1 SNHLY and CDR2 FYNNEI. CDR3 nucleotides: TGTGCCAGCAATTCAGGGGCCTATAATTCACCCCTCCACTTT. As protein: CASNSGAYNSPLHF.